This TCR beta chain derives from a study of monozygotic twins with inflammatory bowel disease (dated by TCRdb to the late 2010s). In the study overall: The full study comprised around 28 monozygotic twin pairs: nine German pairs (four IBD-concordant, five IBD-discordant) and 19 IBD-discordant Danish pairs. Disease-associated traits were sought mainly through comparisons between IBD patients and their genetically identical healthy co-twins within discordant pairs. Each individual had, on average, about 151 000 unique TCRalpha sequences and 181 000 unique TCRbeta sequences available for analysis. Broad study findings and their caveats: Concordant and discordant twins showed no difference in repertoire similarity, possibly because of limited statistical power. The analysis was unable to tell different T cell subtypes apart. Background noise and inter-individual variability may have been introduced into the repertoires by the differing immunosuppressive treatments among patients. Measured by the inverse Simpson index, TCRbeta repertoire diversity was lower in IBD patients than in their healthy co-twins. Compared with healthy twins, IBD patients shared fewer clonotypes with other individuals, and the difference was most pronounced in patients with signs of disease activity. No single strong signal or clonotype linked to IBD turned up in the results, so the idea that one exists was not supported.

Library method: 5' RACE. For each TCR library, around 3,500 ng of total RNA was used. For each sample, cDNA synthesis with SMARTScribe reverse transcriptase was split into eight separate reactions. Unique molecular identifiers containing a 6-nucleotide sample barcode were introduced through template switching during cDNA synthesis. TCRalpha and TCRbeta cDNA was amplified in two nested PCRs of approximately 17 and 9 cycles, and bead purification was carried out after each PCR. Before amplification, cDNA was treated with uracil DNA-glycosylase and purified using the QIAquick PCR purification kit. In the second PCR, Illumina TruSeq-compatible adapters and sample-specific barcodes were added. Library quality and concentration were checked on TapeStation and Qubit, and libraries were pooled at roughly 5.1 ng each. Sequencing of pooled libraries was carried out on an Illumina HiSeq2500 single-index Rapid Run using 2 x 100 bp reads and custom sequencing primers. On the study's bioinformatics: MiGEC version 1.2.6 was used for UMI-based consensus assembly, which corrected PCR and sequencing errors. MiXCR version 2.1.1 was used to carry out V(D)J alignment, clonotype assembly and CDR3 extraction. Gene usage, clonotype sharing and MAIT/NKT TCR abundance were normalised by analysing the top 1000, 10 000 and 20 000 clonotypes per sample. After downsampling to 27 000 UMIs, diversity was calculated as the inverse Simpson index using the vegan R package. Paired Mann-Whitney U tests on discordant twin pairs were used, with Benjamini-Hochberg multiple-testing correction. After reprocessing by TCRdb, each CDR3 protein sequence is one entry, and no DNA is given. The V and J calls here are based on TCRdb, not the publication. The table kept for this sample lists 300,000 to 350,000 distinct CDR3 sequences. The top ten clones comprise approximately 2% of the sample.

From each donor, a roughly 2.4 ml peripheral blood sample was collected into PAXgene tubes and kept at -80 degrees C. Without T cell sorting, total RNA was isolated from whole blood using the PAXgene blood miRNA kit on an automated QIAcube. Peripheral blood from monozygotic twin pairs who were concordant or discordant for inflammatory bowel disease underwent deep TCRalpha and TCRbeta repertoire profiling using unique molecular barcoding. Smoking habits were recorded for all twin pairs, and individuals were classified as current, former or never smokers. From the cysteine up to the phenylalanine, the CDR3 has a length of 12 residues. DNA for this receptor is not on file. Reading the germline V gene gives CDR1 SGHRS and CDR2 YFSETQ. Concerning this clonotype itself: Its antigen is currently not known.

Sequences were obtained from blood. The sequence was obtained from a human donor with ulcerative colitis or Crohn's disease, or a healthy co-twin of an affected twin (not recorded which). Recombination joined TRBV5-1 with TRBJ2-3. The CDR3 corresponds to CASRRSTDTQYF.